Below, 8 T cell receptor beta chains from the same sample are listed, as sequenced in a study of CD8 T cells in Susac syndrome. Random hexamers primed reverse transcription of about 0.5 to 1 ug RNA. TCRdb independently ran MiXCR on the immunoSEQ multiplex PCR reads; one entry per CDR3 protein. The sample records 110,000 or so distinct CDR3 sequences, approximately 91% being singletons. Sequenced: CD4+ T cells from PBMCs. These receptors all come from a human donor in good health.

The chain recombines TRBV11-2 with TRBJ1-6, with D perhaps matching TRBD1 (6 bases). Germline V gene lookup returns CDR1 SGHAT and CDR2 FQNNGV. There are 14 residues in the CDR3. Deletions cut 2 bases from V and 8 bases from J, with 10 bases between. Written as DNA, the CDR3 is TGTGCCAGCAGCTTAACGGACAGCCATTCACCCCTCCACTTT. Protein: CASSLTDSHSPLHF.

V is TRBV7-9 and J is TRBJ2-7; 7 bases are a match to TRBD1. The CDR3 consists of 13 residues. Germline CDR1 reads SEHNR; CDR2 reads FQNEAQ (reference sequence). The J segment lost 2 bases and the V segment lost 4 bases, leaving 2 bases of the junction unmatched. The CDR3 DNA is TGTGCCAGCAGCTCAGGGGGTACCTACGAGCAGTACTTC. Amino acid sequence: CASSSGGTYEQYF.

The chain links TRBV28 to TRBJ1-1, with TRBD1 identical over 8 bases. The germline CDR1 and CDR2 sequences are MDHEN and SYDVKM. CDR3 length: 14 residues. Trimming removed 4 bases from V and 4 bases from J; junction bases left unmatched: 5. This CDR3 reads CASSYITGGTEAFF. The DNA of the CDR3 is TGTGCCAGCAGTTATATCACAGGGGGCACTGAAGCTTTCTTT.

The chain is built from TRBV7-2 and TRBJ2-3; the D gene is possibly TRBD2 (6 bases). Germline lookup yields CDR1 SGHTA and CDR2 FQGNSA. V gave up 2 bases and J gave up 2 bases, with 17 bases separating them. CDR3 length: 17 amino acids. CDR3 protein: CASSLWGQGLSTDTQYF. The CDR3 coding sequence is TGTGCCAGCAGCTTATGGGGCCAGGGACTCTCCACAGATACGCAGTATTTT.

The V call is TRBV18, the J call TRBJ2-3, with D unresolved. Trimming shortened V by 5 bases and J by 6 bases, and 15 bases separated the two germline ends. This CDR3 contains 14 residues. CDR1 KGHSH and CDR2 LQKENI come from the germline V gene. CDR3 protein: CASSSWSDRDTQYF. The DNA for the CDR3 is TGTGCCAGCTCATCTTGGTCCGATCGGGATACGCAGTATTTT.

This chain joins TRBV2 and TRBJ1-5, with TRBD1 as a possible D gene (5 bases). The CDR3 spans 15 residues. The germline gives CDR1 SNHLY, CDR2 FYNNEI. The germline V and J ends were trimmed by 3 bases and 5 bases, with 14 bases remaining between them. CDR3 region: CASSDPGNLHQPQHF. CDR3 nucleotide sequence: TGTGCCAGCAGTGACCCAGGGAACCTGCATCAGCCCCAGCATTTT.

In DNA, the CDR3 is TGCAGTGCTTTACAGGGGGCGCTTGTTGGAAATCAGCCCCAGCATTTT. Translating it yields CSALQGALVGNQPQHF. The rearrangement links TRBV20-1 to TRBJ1-5, with 9 bases that match TRBD1. Trimming cost V 5 bases and J 4 bases; bases outside gene matches: 12. Germline CDR1 DFQATT, CDR2 SNEGSKA (reference sequence). CDR3 length: 16 amino acids.

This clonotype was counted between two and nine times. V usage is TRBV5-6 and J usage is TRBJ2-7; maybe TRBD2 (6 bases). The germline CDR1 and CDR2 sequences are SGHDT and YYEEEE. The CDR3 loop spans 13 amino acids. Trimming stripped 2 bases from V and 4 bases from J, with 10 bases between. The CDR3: CASSFSGAYEQYF. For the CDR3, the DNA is TGTGCCAGCAGCTTTTCGGGAGCATACGAGCAGTACTTC. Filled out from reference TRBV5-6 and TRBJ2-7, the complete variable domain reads DAGVTQSPTHLIKTRGQQVTLRCSPKSGHDTVSWYQQALGQGPQFIFQYYEEEERQRGNFPDRFSGHQFPNYSSELNVNALLLGDSALYLCASSFSGAYEQYFGPGTRLTVT.